A single count supports the clone carrying this T cell receptor (beta chain). This sample stems from a study of blood T cell repertoires in COVID-19. Study background: Samples taken during acute and convalescent COVID-19 were collected in the United States, Italy and Spain. The analysed material was cDNA or gDNA that came from T cells, B-cell-depleted T cells, or PBMCs.

The CDR3 spans 16 residues. V gave up 0 bases and J gave up 4 bases, with 14 bases separating them. Looked up from germline, CDR1 is SGDLS and CDR2 is YYNGEE. In the original processing: By means of reference gene primer amplification, nucleated cell counts were estimated. The protocol was immunoSEQ multiplex PCR, while the TCRdb copy is restricted to in-frame clones and leaves out a portion. D and trimming were read from the DNA, whereas the V and J calls and clone size are those reported in that table. The profile shows roughly 300,000 clones, around 87% of them singletons. The chain has TRBV9 and TRBJ2-1, with a tentative D call TRBD1 (6 bases). This TCR was recovered from a woman aged 40 to 49 who had recovered from COVID-19. Material for sequencing was peripheral blood. The CDR3 coding sequence is TGTGCCAGCAGCGTAGAGGGGGTGGTCGGGTACAATGAGCAGTTCTTC. This encodes CASSVEGVVGYNEQFF.